The source of this T cell receptor beta chain is a study of T cells after yellow fever vaccination. TCRdb re-analysed the 5' RACE reads in MiXCR, keeping a single row per CDR3 protein. The sample yields approximately 110,000 distinct CDR3 sequences, more than 6.5% seen once. Trimming took 1 base from V and 7 from J; bases not matched to a gene: 7. CDR3 size: 16 residues. CDR1 is LGHNA and CDR2 is YNFKEQ in the germline V gene. The sample holds many counts of this clonotype. Sequences were derived from CD4+ T cells sorted from PBMCs, sampled 10 days after the first yellow fever vaccination. The rearrangement uses TRBV4-2 and TRBJ2-1, with 10 bases lining up with TRBD2. This TCR came from a man aged 18 to 30 who received the YFV17D yellow fever vaccine. The CDR3 sequence is CASSQAGAGGLNEQFF. In nucleotides, the CDR3 is TGTGCCAGCAGCCAAGCGGGAGCGGGGGGGTTGAATGAGCAGTTCTTC.